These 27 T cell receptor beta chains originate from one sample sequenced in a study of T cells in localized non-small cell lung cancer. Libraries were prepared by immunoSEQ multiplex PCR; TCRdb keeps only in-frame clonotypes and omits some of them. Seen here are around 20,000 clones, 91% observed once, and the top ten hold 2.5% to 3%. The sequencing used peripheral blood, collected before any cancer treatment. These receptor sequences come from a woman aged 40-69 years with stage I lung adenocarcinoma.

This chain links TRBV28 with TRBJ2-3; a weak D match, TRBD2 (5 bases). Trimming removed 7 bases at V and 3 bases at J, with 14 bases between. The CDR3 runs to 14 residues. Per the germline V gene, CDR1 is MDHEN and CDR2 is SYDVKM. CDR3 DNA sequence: TGTGCCAGCAAGGTCACGGGAAAGACAGATACGCAGTATTTT. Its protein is CASKVTGKTDTQYF.

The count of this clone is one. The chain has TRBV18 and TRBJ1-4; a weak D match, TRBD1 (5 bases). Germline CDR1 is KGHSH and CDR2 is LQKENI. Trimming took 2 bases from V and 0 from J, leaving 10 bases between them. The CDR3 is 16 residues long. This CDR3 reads CASSPEQEATNEKLFF. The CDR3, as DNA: TGTGCCAGCTCACCAGAACAGGAAGCAACTAATGAAAAACTGTTTTTT.

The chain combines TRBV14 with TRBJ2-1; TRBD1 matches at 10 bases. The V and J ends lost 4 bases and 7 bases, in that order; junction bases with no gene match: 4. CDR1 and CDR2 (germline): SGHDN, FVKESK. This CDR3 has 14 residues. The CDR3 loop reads CASSPKDRGNEQFF. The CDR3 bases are TGTGCCAGCAGCCCCAAGGACAGGGGGAATGAGCAGTTCTTC.

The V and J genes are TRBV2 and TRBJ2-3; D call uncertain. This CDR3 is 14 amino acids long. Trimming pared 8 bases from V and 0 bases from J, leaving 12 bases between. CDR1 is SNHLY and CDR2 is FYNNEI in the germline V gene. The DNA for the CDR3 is TGTGCCAGCGGCACAAACCTAAGCACAGATACGCAGTATTTT. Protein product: CASGTNLSTDTQYF.

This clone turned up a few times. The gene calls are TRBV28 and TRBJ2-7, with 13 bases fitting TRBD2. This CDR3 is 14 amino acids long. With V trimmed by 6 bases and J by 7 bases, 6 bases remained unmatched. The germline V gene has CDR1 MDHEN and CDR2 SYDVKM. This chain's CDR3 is CASSGLAGAWEQYF. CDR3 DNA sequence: TGTGCCAGCAGCGGACTAGCGGGGGCGTGGGAGCAGTACTTC.

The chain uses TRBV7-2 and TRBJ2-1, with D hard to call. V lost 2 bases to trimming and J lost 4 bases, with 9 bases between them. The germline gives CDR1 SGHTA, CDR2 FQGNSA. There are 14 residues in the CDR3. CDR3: CASSLNPAYNEQFF. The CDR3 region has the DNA TGTGCCAGCAGCTTAAACCCAGCTTACAATGAGCAGTTCTTC.

The CDR3 here is CASSLAIIASNEQFF. DNA of the CDR3: TGTGCCAGCAGCTTAGCGATAATAGCAAGCAATGAGCAGTTCTTC. The J gene is TRBJ2-1, the V gene TRBV7-2; D remains ambiguous. The CDR3 consists of 15 residues. Per germline, CDR1 SGHTA and CDR2 FQGNSA. V was cut by 0 bases and J by 6 bases, with 12 bases left in between.

CDR3: CASSLPGTTTYEQYF. The DNA for the CDR3 is TGTGCCAGCAGCTTACCCGGGACGACTACCTACGAGCAGTACTTC. The J gene is TRBJ2-7, the V gene TRBV5-4; D might be TRBD1 or TRBD2, each matching 5 bases. V lost 2 bases, J lost 2 bases, and 14 bases lay in between. Germline-derived CDR1 and CDR2 are SGHNT and YYREEE (reference sequence). The CDR3 consists of 15 residues.

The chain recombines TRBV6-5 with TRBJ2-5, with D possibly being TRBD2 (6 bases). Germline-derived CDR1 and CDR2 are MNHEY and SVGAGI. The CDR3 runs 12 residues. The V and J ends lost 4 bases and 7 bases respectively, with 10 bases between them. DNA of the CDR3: TGTGCCAGCAGTTGGCTGGGGGGGACCCAGTACTTC. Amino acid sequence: CASSWLGGTQYF.

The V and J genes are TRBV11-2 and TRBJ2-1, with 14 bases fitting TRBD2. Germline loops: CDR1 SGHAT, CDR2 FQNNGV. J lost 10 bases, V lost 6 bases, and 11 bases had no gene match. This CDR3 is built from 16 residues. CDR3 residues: CASSQTSGRAQVEQFF. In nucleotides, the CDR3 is TGTGCCAGCAGTCAGACTAGCGGGAGGGCCCAGGTCGAGCAGTTCTTC.

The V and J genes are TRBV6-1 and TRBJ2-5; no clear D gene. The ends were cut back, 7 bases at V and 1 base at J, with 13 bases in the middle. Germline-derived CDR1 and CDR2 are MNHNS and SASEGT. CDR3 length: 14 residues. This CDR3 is CASTNHQAQETQYF. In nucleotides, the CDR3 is TGTGCCAGCACTAATCATCAGGCCCAAGAGACCCAGTACTTC.

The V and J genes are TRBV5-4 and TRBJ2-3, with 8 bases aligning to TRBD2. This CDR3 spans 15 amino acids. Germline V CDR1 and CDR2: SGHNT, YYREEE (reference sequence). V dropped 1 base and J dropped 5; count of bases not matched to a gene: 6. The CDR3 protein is CASSLKAGAGDTQYF. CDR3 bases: TGTGCCAGCAGCTTGAAAGCGGGGGCAGGAGATACGCAGTATTTT.

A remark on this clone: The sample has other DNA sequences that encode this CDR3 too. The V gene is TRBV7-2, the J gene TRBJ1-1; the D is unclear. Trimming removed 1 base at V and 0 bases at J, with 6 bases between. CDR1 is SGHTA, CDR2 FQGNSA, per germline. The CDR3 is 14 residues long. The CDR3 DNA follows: TGTGCCAGCAGCTTAGATCGCGTGAACACTGAAGCTTTCTTT. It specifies CASSLDRVNTEAFF.

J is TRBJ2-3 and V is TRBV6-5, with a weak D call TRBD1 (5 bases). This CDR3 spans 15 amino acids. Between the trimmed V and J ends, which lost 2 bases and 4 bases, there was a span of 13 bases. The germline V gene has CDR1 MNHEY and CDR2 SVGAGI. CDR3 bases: TGTGCCAGCAGTTACGAGGTGGGGCTCCCAGATACGCAGTATTTT. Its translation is CASSYEVGLPDTQYF.

The CDR3 reads CASSGSRQGAYEQYF. CDR3 in DNA: TGTGCCAGCAGCGGCTCTCGACAGGGGGCCTACGAGCAGTACTTC. The chain carries TRBV21-1 and TRBJ2-7; no check of the table's D call, TRBD1, against the DNA was made. TRBV21-1 is deemed a pseudogene. This CDR3 region has 15 residues.

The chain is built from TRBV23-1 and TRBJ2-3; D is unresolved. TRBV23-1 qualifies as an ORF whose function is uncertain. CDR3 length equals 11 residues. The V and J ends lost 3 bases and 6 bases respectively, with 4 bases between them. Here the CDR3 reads CASSHGDTQYF. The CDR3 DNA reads TGCGCCAGCAGTCACGGTGATACGCAGTATTTT.

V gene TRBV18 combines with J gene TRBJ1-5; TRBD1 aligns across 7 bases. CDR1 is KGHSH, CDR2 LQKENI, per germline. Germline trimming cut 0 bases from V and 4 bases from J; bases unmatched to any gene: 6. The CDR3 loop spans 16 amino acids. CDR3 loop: CASSPPRTGLNQPQHF. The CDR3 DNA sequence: TGTGCCAGCTCACCACCGAGGACAGGTCTTAATCAGCCCCAGCATTTT.

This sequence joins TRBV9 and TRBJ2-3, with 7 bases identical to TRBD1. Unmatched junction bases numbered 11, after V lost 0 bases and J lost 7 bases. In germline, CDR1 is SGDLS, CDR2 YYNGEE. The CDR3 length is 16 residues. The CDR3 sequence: CASSVEGWATGNTQYF. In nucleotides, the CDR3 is TGTGCCAGCAGCGTAGAGGGGTGGGCGACAGGGAATACGCAGTATTTT.

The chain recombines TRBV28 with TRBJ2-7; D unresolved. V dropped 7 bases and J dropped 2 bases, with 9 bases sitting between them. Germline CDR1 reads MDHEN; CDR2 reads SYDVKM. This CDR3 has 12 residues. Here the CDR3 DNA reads TGTGCCAGCACCTTGGGGACCTACGAGCAGTACTTC. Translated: CASTLGTYEQYF.

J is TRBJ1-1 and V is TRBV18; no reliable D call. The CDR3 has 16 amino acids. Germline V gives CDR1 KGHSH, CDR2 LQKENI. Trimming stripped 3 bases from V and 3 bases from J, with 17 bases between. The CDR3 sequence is CASSPPPKALYTEAFF. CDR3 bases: TGTGCCAGCTCACCTCCTCCTAAGGCGCTTTACACTGAAGCTTTCTTT.

The CDR3 loop reads CASSEEWEGSPYF. The CDR3 nucleotides are TGTGCCAGCAGTGAAGAATGGGAAGGTTCCCCGTACTTC. J is TRBJ2-5 and V is TRBV6-1; the D is unclear. Germline values: CDR1 MNHNS, CDR2 SASEGT. V lost 1 base and J lost 13, with 16 bases in between. This CDR3 spans 13 amino acids.

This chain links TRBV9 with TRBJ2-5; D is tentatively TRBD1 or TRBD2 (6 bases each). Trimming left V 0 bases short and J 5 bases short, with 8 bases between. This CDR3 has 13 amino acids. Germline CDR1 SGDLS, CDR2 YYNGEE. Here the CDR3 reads CASSVGGGETQYF. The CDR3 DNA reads TGTGCCAGCAGCGTAGGAGGGGGGGAGACCCAGTACTTC. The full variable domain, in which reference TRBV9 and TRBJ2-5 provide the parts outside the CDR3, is DSGVTQTPKHLITATGQRVTLRCSPRSGDLSVYWYQQSLDQGLQFLIQYYNGEERAKGNILERFSAQQFPDLHSELNLSSLELGDSALYFCASSVGGGETQYFGPGTRLLVL.

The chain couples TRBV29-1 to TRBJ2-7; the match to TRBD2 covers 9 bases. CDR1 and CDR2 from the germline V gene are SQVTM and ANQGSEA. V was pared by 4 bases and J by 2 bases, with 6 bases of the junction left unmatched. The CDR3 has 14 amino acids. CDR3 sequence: CSVGKTSGTYEQYF. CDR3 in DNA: TGCAGCGTTGGAAAGACTAGCGGCACCTACGAGCAGTACTTC.

CDR3 sequence reads: CAWRSFLRTDTQYF. CDR3 nucleotide sequence: TGTGCCTGGAGGTCATTTCTACGCACAGATACGCAGTATTTT. The chain has TRBV30 and TRBJ2-3; D unresolved. This CDR3 has 14 amino acids. Germline CDR1 GTSNPN, CDR2 SVGIG (reference sequence). The V gene lost 3 bases and the J gene lost 1 base, with 11 bases spanning the gap. The full variable domain, with the rest looked up from reference TRBV30 and TRBJ2-3, is SQTIHQWPATLVQPVGSPLSLECTVEGTSNPNLYWYRQAAGRGLQLLFYSVGIGQISSEVPQNLSASRPQDRQFILSSKKLLLSDSGFYLCAWRSFLRTDTQYFGPGTRLTVL.

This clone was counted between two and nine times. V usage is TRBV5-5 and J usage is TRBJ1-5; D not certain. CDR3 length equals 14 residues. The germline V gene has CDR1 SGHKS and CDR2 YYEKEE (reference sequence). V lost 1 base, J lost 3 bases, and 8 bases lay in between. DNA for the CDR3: TGTGCCAGCAGCTTGAGCTTTGACAATCAGCCCCAGCATTTT. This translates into CASSLSFDNQPQHF.

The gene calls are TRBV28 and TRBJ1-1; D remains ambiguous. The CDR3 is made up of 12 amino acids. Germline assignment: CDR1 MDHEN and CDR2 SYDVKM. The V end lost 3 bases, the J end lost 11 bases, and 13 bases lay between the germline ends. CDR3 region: CASSLSRATAFF. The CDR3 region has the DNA TGTGCCAGCAGTTTGTCTCGGGCGACCGCTTTCTTT. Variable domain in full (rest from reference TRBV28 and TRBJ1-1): DVKVTQSSRYLVKRTGEKVFLECVQDMDHENMFWYRQDPGLGLRLIYFSYDVKMKEKGDIPEGYSVSREKKERFSLILESASTNQTSMYLCASSLSRATAFFGQGTRLTVV.

The DNA of the CDR3 is TGTGCCAGCAGTGACTCTCCGACAGATGGCTACACCTTC. Translating it yields CASSDSPTDGYTF. This chain connects TRBV6-4 to TRBJ1-2; a possible D gene is TRBD1 (5 bases). The CDR3 sequence is 13 residues long. Looked up from germline, CDR1 is MRHNA and CDR2 is SNTAGT. The germline V and J ends were trimmed by 0 bases and 6 bases, with 8 bases remaining between them.